The 11 T cell receptor beta chains below come from one sample, sequenced in a study of cytomegalovirus exposure and HLA in healthy donors. PCR was performed using 60 Vbeta and 13 Jbeta primers. Using immunoSEQ multiplex PCR, the repertoire was profiled, and TCRdb retains in-frame clones only, with some absent. The sample lists fewer than 200,000 clones; roughly 87% were seen once. Specimen: PBMCs. Receptors originate from a girl under two years old in good health and CMV-seronegative.

The CDR3 region has the DNA TGTGCCAGTCACCTCCCGGGAGTGTTTACTGAAGCTTTCTTT. It is translated as CASHLPGVFTEAFF. This sequence joins TRBV19 and TRBJ1-1; D is unclear. Deletions cut 8 bases from V and 5 bases from J, with 18 bases between. CDR1 and CDR2 (germline): LNHDA, SQIVND (reference sequence). The CDR3 spans 14 residues. Full variable domain (rest looked up from reference TRBV19 and TRBJ1-1): DGGITQSPKYLFRKEGQNVTLSCEQNLNHDAMYWYRQDPGQGLRLIYYSQIVNDFQKGDIAEGYSVSREKKESFPLTVTSAQKNPTAFYLCASHLPGVFTEAFFGQGTRLTVV.

The chain employs TRBV7-9 and TRBJ2-7; TRBD2 aligns across 9 bases. The CDR3 contains 13 residues. Trimming cost V 5 bases and J 4 bases; bases outside gene matches: 3. In germline, CDR1 is SEHNR, CDR2 FQNEAQ (reference sequence). CDR3 sequence reads: CASSPAGGYEQYF. DNA for the CDR3: TGTGCCAGCAGCCCGGCGGGAGGGTACGAGCAGTACTTC.

The chain joins TRBV2 to TRBJ1-2; 7 bases align to TRBD1. After removal of 7 bases from V and 2 bases from J, the junction contained 4 bases not matched to a gene. Per the germline V gene, CDR1 is SNHLY and CDR2 is FYNNEI. The CDR3 runs 13 residues. CDR3: CASIPGQNYGYTF. The CDR3 region has the DNA TGTGCCAGCATCCCGGGACAGAACTATGGCTACACCTTC.

The rearrangement uses TRBV5-1 and TRBJ2-1, with D perhaps matching TRBD1 (6 bases). Looked up from germline, CDR1 is SGHRS and CDR2 is YFSETQ. The CDR3 is 16 amino acids. Between the trimmed V and J ends, which lost 4 bases and 5 bases, there was a span of 19 bases. In nucleotides, the CDR3 is TGCGCCAGCAGCAAGGGGATAGGGGGTAGGGACAATGAGCAGTTCTTC. Amino acid sequence: CASSKGIGGRDNEQFF.

The rearrangement uses TRBV5-1 and TRBJ2-3; the match to TRBD2 covers 13 bases. The CDR3 loop spans 16 amino acids. Losses at the gene ends were 0 bases for V and 4 bases for J; bases not matched to a gene: 2. In germline, CDR1 is SGHRS, CDR2 YFSETQ. The CDR3 sequence: CASSLELAGGSDTQYF. The DNA for the CDR3 is TGCGCCAGCAGCTTGGAACTAGCGGGGGGGTCAGATACGCAGTATTTT.

The chain recombines TRBV5-4 with TRBJ2-5; D remains unclear. Trimming took 1 base from V and 3 from J, leaving 7 bases between them. The CDR3 covers 13 residues. Germline loops: CDR1 SGHNT, CDR2 YYREEE (reference sequence). The CDR3 nucleotides read TGTGCCAGCAGCTTGCAAACAGAAGAGACCCAGTACTTC. This gives the protein CASSLQTEETQYF.

V is TRBV5-5 and J is TRBJ1-1; D ambiguous. The CDR3 extends over 13 amino acids. The germline V gene has CDR1 SGHKS and CDR2 YYEKEE (reference sequence). Between the trimmed V and J ends, which lost 2 bases and 1 base, there was a span of 6 bases. CDR3 coding DNA: TGTGCCAGCAGCTTTCAGTCGAACACTGAAGCTTTCTTT. It encodes CASSFQSNTEAFF.

To note about this clone: At one boundary the junction diverges from the germline segment, which might be a read error. This chain uses TRBV18 with TRBJ1-2, with 11 positions matching TRBD1. The CDR3 has 18 residues. Germline-derived CDR1 and CDR2 are KGHSH and LQKENI. CDR3: CDSSSLATTGQGADGYTF. The CDR3 DNA reads as TGTGACAGCTCATCCCTAGCGACTACTGGACAGGGGGCGGATGGCTACACCTTC. Full variable domain (outside the CDR3, taken from reference TRBV18 and TRBJ1-2): NAGVMQNPRHLVRRRGQEARLRCSPMKGHSHVYWYRQLPEEGLKFMVYLQKENIIDESGMPKERFSAEFPKEGPSILRIQQVVRGDSAAYFCDSSSLATTGQGADGYTFGSGTRLTVV.

As for this clone: A junction boundary mismatches the germline segment, possibly from a read error. The chain carries TRBV7-9 and TRBJ2-1; TRBD2 matches at 10 bases. The CDR3 consists of 18 residues. Germline-derived CDR1 and CDR2 are SEHNR and FQNEAQ (reference sequence). The CDR3 DNA reads TGTTCCAGCAGCTTGCCTAGCGGGGGAGTAAGCTCCTACAATGAGCAGTTCTTC. This sequence encodes CSSSLPSGGVSSYNEQFF.

This clone was seen just once. V is TRBV9 and J is TRBJ1-2; a weak D match, TRBD1 (5 bases). The CDR3 runs to 13 residues. V lost 7 bases to trimming and J lost 4 bases, with 14 bases between them. CDR1 is SGDLS and CDR2 is YYNGEE in the germline V gene. CDR3 sequence reads: CASVGGGVYGYTF. The DNA of the CDR3 is TGTGCCAGCGTCGGGGGAGGCGTCTATGGCTACACCTTC.

The genes are TRBV5-1 and TRBJ2-3; D remains unclear. Trimming left V 0 bases short and J 6 bases short, with 11 bases between. Germline V gene data show CDR1 as SGHRS and CDR2 as YFSETQ. CDR3 length: 14 residues. The CDR3 nucleotides are TGCGCCAGCAGCTTGGGGCCTTTGAGGGATACGCAGTATTTT. Translation: CASSLGPLRDTQYF.